The 29 T cell receptor beta chains listed next were all sequenced from one sample in a study of technical replicates of blood from a handful of donors (dated 2017 in TCRdb). The library came from the immunoSEQ multiplex PCR assay. TCRdb limited this immuneACCESS table to in-frame rearrangements with V and J called. A share of clones is missing; checked studies link under half to unresolved V genes, and the rest is unexplained. Counted in this sample were 15,000 or so clones; about 82% of them appeared once. Together, the top ten hold around a tenth of the sample. Sequencing used PBMCs. These receptors all come from a human donor in good health.

In this sample, this clone turned up a few times. The chain recombines TRBV6-5 with TRBJ2-7; 9 bases fit TRBD1. Germline V CDR1 and CDR2: MNHEY, SVGAGI. The CDR3 covers 15 residues. The V and J ends lost 3 bases and 4 bases, in that order; junction bases with no gene match: 7. The CDR3 sequence is CASSYPRQGVYEQYF. The DNA of the CDR3 is TGTGCCAGCAGTTATCCTCGACAGGGGGTGTACGAGCAGTACTTC.

The CDR3 DNA follows: TGTGCCTGGAGCCTGGGGGCGGTGTCCTACGAGCAGTACTTC. It yields the protein CAWSLGAVSYEQYF. This rearrangement joins TRBV30 to TRBJ2-5; a weak D match, TRBD1 (6 bases). The J call may not be correct, given that the DNA end is closer to TRBJ2-7. This CDR3 is built from 14 residues. Germline V lookup: CDR1 GTSNPN, CDR2 SVGIG (reference sequence).

The CDR3 reads CASSLETSGKYNEQFF. For the CDR3, the DNA is TGTGCCAGCAGCTTAGAGACTAGCGGAAAATACAATGAGCAGTTCTTC. This chain uses TRBV7-6 with TRBJ2-1; 9 positions agree with TRBD2. CDR1 SGHVS and CDR2 FNYEAQ come from the germline V gene. V gave up 1 base and J gave up 4 bases; unmatched junction bases: 5. CDR3 length: 16 residues.

V is TRBV2 and J is TRBJ1-1; 10 bases align to TRBD1. The trim removed 4 bases at V and 8 bases at J, leaving 1 base unmatched. Looked up from germline, CDR1 is SNHLY and CDR2 is FYNNEI. The CDR3 consists of 12 residues. This CDR3 reads CASSGQGAEAFF. Here the CDR3 DNA reads TGTGCCAGCAGTGGACAGGGGGCCGAAGCTTTCTTT.

This chain connects TRBV7-2 to TRBJ2-7, with D maybe TRBD2 (5 bases). Looked up from germline, CDR1 is SGHTA and CDR2 is FQGNSA. The CDR3 is 13 residues long. Trimming stripped 3 bases from V and 3 bases from J, with 9 bases between. This CDR3 is CASSFSGSYEQYF. CDR3 DNA sequence: TGTGCCAGCAGCTTCAGCGGTAGCTACGAGCAGTACTTC.

The V call is TRBV5-6, the J call TRBJ1-2; a weak D match, TRBD1 (5 bases). Trimming removed 3 bases at V and 6 bases at J, with 21 bases between. Germline CDR1 and CDR2: SGHDT and YYEEEE. The CDR3 covers 16 residues. The CDR3 region is CASSSYSVGAGHGYTF. The CDR3 bases are TGTGCCAGCAGCTCATACTCGGTTGGGGCTGGACATGGCTACACCTTC.

This chain joins TRBV2 and TRBJ2-7, with D perhaps TRBD1 (6 bases). Germline loops: CDR1 SNHLY, CDR2 FYNNEI. The V and J ends lost 4 bases and 5 bases respectively, with 15 bases between them. CDR3 length equals 14 residues. The CDR3 loop is CASSAGTIDNEQYF. CDR3 bases: TGTGCCAGCAGTGCCGGGACAATCGACAACGAGCAGTACTTC.

The rearrangement joins TRBV15 to TRBJ2-1; tentatively, D is TRBD2 (6 bases). The CDR3 contains 16 residues. V dropped 0 bases and J dropped 6 bases, with 15 bases sitting between them. Germline CDR1 is LNHNV and CDR2 is YYDKDF (reference sequence). CDR3 sequence reads: CATSRDRSGAGNEQFF. CDR3 coding DNA: TGTGCCACCAGCAGAGATCGGTCGGGAGCAGGCAATGAGCAGTTCTTC.

This clone is a singleton in its sample. V usage is TRBV19 and J usage is TRBJ2-5; a weak D match, TRBD1 (5 bases). Germline loops: CDR1 LNHDA, CDR2 SQIVND (reference sequence). CDR3 length: 15 residues. Trimming pared 0 bases from V and 0 bases from J, leaving 8 bases between. The CDR3 sequence: CASSIDDSYQETQYF. The CDR3 DNA reads TGTGCCAGTAGTATAGACGACAGCTACCAAGAGACCCAGTACTTC.

This clone was seen once. The CDR3 DNA sequence: TGCGCCAGCAGCTTGGCACCAGGGGGACTCACTGAAGCTTTCTTT. It codes for CASSLAPGGLTEAFF. The rearrangement joins TRBV5-1 to TRBJ1-1; TRBD1 matches at 7 bases. This CDR3 spans 15 amino acids. The J segment lost 4 bases and the V segment lost 0 bases, leaving 6 bases of the junction unmatched. Germline assignment: CDR1 SGHRS and CDR2 YFSETQ.

DNA for the CDR3: TGCGCCAGCAGCCAAGATTCCCCTTTCGCGGCGGGAGTCTACAATGAGCAGTTCTTC. This sequence encodes CASSQDSPFAAGVYNEQFF. The chain combines TRBV4-1 with TRBJ2-1; 7 bases fit TRBD2. There are 19 residues in the CDR3. V gave up 0 bases and J gave up 3 bases; unmatched junction bases: 14. Germline V gene sequence: CDR1 MGHRA, CDR2 YSYEKL.

The J gene is TRBJ2-7, the V gene TRBV18; D perhaps matches TRBD2 (5 bases). The CDR3 covers 12 residues. With 3 bases removed from V and 10 bases from J, the gap between germline ends came to 13 bases. Germline CDR1 KGHSH, CDR2 LQKENI. The DNA of the CDR3 is TGTGCCAGCTCACCCCAGGAAGCGGACCAGTACTTC. Translating it yields CASSPQEADQYF.

V usage is TRBV5-1 and J usage is TRBJ2-1; 7 nucleotides match TRBD2. This CDR3 is built from 15 residues. J gave up 8 bases and V 1 base, and 9 bases lay outside the gene matches. Germline-derived CDR1 and CDR2 are SGHRS and YFSETQ. The CDR3, as DNA: TGCGCCAGCAGCTTGAATGCGGGAGCAAGTTATGAGCAGTTCTTC. It specifies CASSLNAGASYEQFF.

This chain connects TRBV7-2 to TRBJ2-5; possibly TRBD1 for D (5 bases). There are 14 residues in the CDR3. Germline CDR1 SGHTA, CDR2 FQGNSA. Trimming stripped 5 bases from V and 5 bases from J, with 15 bases between. The CDR3 loop reads CASSPSDTGETQYF. The CDR3 DNA sequence: TGTGCCAGCAGCCCTTCGGACACCGGGGAGACCCAGTACTTC.

V and J are TRBV5-1 and TRBJ2-1; weak D call: TRBD1 (6 bases). The CDR3 is 15 amino acids. The germline V gene has CDR1 SGHRS and CDR2 YFSETQ. Trimming removed 0 bases at V and 4 bases at J, with 11 bases between. The CDR3 coding sequence is TGCGCCAGCAGCTTGGCCAGGGGCCTTTACAATGAGCAGTTCTTC. Translating it yields CASSLARGLYNEQFF.

The V gene is TRBV30, the J gene TRBJ2-7; no reliable D call. Trimming removed 3 bases at V and 3 bases at J, with 6 bases between. The CDR3 covers 11 residues. CDR1 GTSNPN and CDR2 SVGIG come from the germline V gene (reference sequence). The CDR3 is CAWRSSYEQYF. In DNA form, the CDR3 reads TGTGCCTGGAGGTCTAGCTACGAGCAGTACTTC. Looking up the rest from reference TRBV30 and TRBJ2-7 gives the full variable domain: SQTIHQWPATLVQPVGSPLSLECTVEGTSNPNLYWYRQAAGRGLQLLFYSVGIGQISSEVPQNLSASRPQDRQFILSSKKLLLSDSGFYLCAWRSSYEQYFGPGTRLTVT.

The CDR3 spells CASSLQPYDSEQFF. The CDR3 nucleotides read TGTGCCAGCAGCCTCCAGCCGTACGATAGCGAGCAGTTCTTC. The chain uses TRBV7-2 and TRBJ2-1; D is uncertain. This CDR3 contains 14 residues. V shed 5 bases and J shed 10 bases, with 18 bases lying between them. Germline assignment: CDR1 SGHTA and CDR2 FQGNSA.

This chain links TRBV30 with TRBJ2-3; D possibly corresponds to TRBD2 (9 bases). The CDR3 totals 17 residues. The V and J ends lost 7 bases and 3 bases respectively, with 26 bases between them. Per germline, CDR1 GTSNPN and CDR2 SVGIG (reference sequence). CDR3: CASQGEGSGRRTDTQYF. The CDR3 coding sequence is TGTGCCTCACAGGGGGAGGGAAGCGGGAGGAGGACAGATACGCAGTATTTT.

The genes are TRBV5-7 and TRBJ2-3, with 12 bases identical to TRBD2. TRBV5-7 qualifies as an ORF whose function is uncertain. J was trimmed by 2 bases and V by 3 bases; bases with no gene match: 7. There are 17 residues in the CDR3. CDR3 nucleotide sequence: TGTGCCAGCAGCTCCACCCTAGCGGGAGGGCCCACAGATACGCAGTATTTT. Protein: CASSSTLAGGPTDTQYF.

The chain links TRBV2 to TRBJ2-7, with D maybe TRBD1 (6 bases). Trimming pared 6 bases from V and 3 bases from J, leaving 9 bases between. Germline V lookup: CDR1 SNHLY, CDR2 FYNNEI. The CDR3 runs to 12 residues. The CDR3 region has the DNA TGTGCCAGCAGCTTACAGGGCTACGAGCAGTACTTC. This codes for CASSLQGYEQYF.

The J gene is TRBJ1-1, the V gene TRBV19; TRBD1 is a possible D gene (6 bases). The germline V gene encodes CDR1 LNHDA and CDR2 SQIVND (reference sequence). Trimming shortened V by 7 bases and J by 1 base, and 19 bases separated the two germline ends. The length of the CDR3 is 16 residues. CDR3 DNA sequence: TGTGCCAGTAATGCGGGCCCGGGGGGCGAGAACACTGAAGCTTTCTTT. Protein product: CASNAGPGGENTEAFF.

V usage is TRBV7-9 and J usage is TRBJ2-7; D may be TRBD2 (5 bases). Trimming cost V 4 bases and J 5 bases, with 12 bases left between them. The length of the CDR3 is 13 residues. From germline, CDR1 is SEHNR and CDR2 FQNEAQ (reference sequence). The CDR3 coding sequence is TGTGCCAGCAGCTCCGGACTTGGGCACGAGCAGTACTTC. This encodes CASSSGLGHEQYF. Combining the CDR3 with reference TRBV7-9 and TRBJ2-7 gives the whole variable domain DTGVSQNPRHKITKRGQNVTFRCDPISEHNRLYWYRQTLGQGPEFLTYFQNEAQLEKSRLLSDRFSAERPKGSFSTLEIQRTEQGDSAMYLCASSSGLGHEQYFGPGTRLTVT.

V is TRBV6-6 and J is TRBJ2-1, with 8 bases that match TRBD1. Germline V gives CDR1 MNHNY, CDR2 SVGAGI (reference sequence). V lost 6 bases, J lost 8 bases, and 12 bases stayed unmatched. This CDR3 has 15 residues. The CDR3 DNA follows: TGTGCCAGCAGACCCGGACAGGGAAAGGGGGATGAGCAGTTCTTC. It yields the protein CASRPGQGKGDEQFF.

The rearrangement joins TRBV5-1 to TRBJ2-1; weak D call: TRBD2 (6 bases). Germline V CDR1 and CDR2: SGHRS, YFSETQ. V lost 4 bases and J 6 bases, leaving 29 bases between the germline ends. CDR3 length equals 19 residues. DNA of the CDR3: TGCGCCAGCAGCCCTGGCGGTTTTAGGACTACCTCACACGCCAATGAGCAGTTCTTC. Its protein is CASSPGGFRTTSHANEQFF.

This clone was found a few times. The J gene is TRBJ1-2, the V gene TRBV5-1, with TRBD1 matching 8 bases. Germline V lookup: CDR1 SGHRS, CDR2 YFSETQ. V was clipped by 3 bases and J by 3 bases; unmatched bases: 4. The CDR3 loop spans 14 amino acids. The CDR3 loop is CASSSDRDYYGYTF. The CDR3 DNA follows: TGCGCCAGCAGCTCGGACAGGGATTACTATGGCTACACCTTC. The full variable domain, completed using reference TRBV5-1 and TRBJ1-2, is KAGVTQTPRYLIKTRGQQVTLSCSPISGHRSVSWYQQTPGQGLQFLFEYFSETQRNKGNFPGRFSGRQFSNSRSEMNVSTLELGDSALYLCASSSDRDYYGYTFGSGTRLTVV.

The J gene is TRBJ1-1, the V gene TRBV7-2, with D uncertain. This CDR3 is built from 13 residues. Per the germline V gene, CDR1 is SGHTA and CDR2 is FQGNSA. Trimming removed 3 bases from V and 6 bases from J, with 11 bases in between. The CDR3 region is CASSFRGSPEAFF. The DNA for the CDR3 is TGTGCCAGCAGCTTCCGGGGTTCCCCTGAAGCTTTCTTT.

This chain joins TRBV11-2 and TRBJ2-5, with a possible D match to TRBD2 (6 bases). V was shortened by 5 bases and J by 7 bases, with 20 bases between the two germline ends. This CDR3 has 15 amino acids. Germline V lookup: CDR1 SGHAT, CDR2 FQNNGV. CDR3 sequence reads: CASSPAGRRARTQYF. CDR3 DNA sequence: TGTGCCAGCAGCCCCGCGGGACGGAGGGCTCGGACCCAGTACTTC. Full variable domain (outside the CDR3, taken from reference TRBV11-2 and TRBJ2-5): EAGVAQSPRYKIIEKRQSVAFWCNPISGHATLYWYQQILGQGPKLLIQFQNNGVVDDSQLPKDRFSAERLKGVDSTLKIQPAKLEDSAVYLCASSPAGRRARTQYFGPGTRLLVL.

The V and J genes are TRBV19 and TRBJ2-1; D gene uncertain. CDR1 and CDR2 from the germline V gene are LNHDA and SQIVND (reference sequence). Trimming stripped 9 bases from V and 0 bases from J, with 15 bases between. CDR3 size: 15 residues. In nucleotides, the CDR3 is TGTGCCAGCCAAAGCGACTCCGGCTCCTACAATGAGCAGTTCTTC. Protein: CASQSDSGSYNEQFF.

The genes are TRBV19 and TRBJ2-1; 14 nucleotides match TRBD2. Trimming took 5 bases from V and 0 from J; bases not matched to a gene: 6. This CDR3 is built from 18 residues. Germline values: CDR1 LNHDA, CDR2 SQIVND (reference sequence). CDR3 in DNA: TGTGCCAGTAGTCCAATGACTAGCGGGAGGGGCTCCTACAATGAGCAGTTCTTC. This encodes CASSPMTSGRGSYNEQFF.